This TCR beta chain was captured in a study of blood T cell repertoires in COVID-19. Study context: COVID-19 samples from acute and convalescent phases originated in the United States, Italy and Spain.

This clone has more than one count but fewer than ten. A read error may account for a junction end that differs from germline. This CDR3 comprises 12 residues. Germline CDR1 MNHEY, CDR2 SVGAGI. Assay used: immunoSEQ multiplex PCR; TCRdb lists only in-frame clones, some missing. The table shows about 280,000 clones, with roughly 80% occurring only once. Adults between roughly 18 and 100 years of age took part from fewer than 30 US areas. Participants were placed into cohorts based on the clinical history they reported. Each exposed participant met a COVID-19 case in the 2 weeks preceding study entry. This TCR was sampled from a middle-aged man who had been exposed to COVID-19. V usage is TRBV6-5 and J usage is TRBJ2-3; no firm D call. The sequenced material came from PBMCs or T cells enriched from blood (not recorded which). The CDR3 DNA reads TGTGCCAGCAGGCTGATAGAAGATGCGCAGTATTTT. Its protein is CASRLIEDAQYF.